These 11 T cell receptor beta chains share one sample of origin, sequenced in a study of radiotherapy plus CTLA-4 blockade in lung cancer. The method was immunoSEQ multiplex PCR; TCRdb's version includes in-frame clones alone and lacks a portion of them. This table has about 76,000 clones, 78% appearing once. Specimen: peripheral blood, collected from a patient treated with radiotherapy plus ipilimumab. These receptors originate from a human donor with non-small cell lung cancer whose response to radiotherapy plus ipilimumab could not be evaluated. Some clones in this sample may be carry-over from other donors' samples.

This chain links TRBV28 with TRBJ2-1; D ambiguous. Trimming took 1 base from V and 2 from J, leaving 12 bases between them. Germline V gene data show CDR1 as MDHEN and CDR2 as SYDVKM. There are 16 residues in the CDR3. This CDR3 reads CASSLYFSQTYNEQFF. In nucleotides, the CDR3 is TGTGCCAGCAGTTTATACTTTAGCCAGACCTACAATGAGCAGTTCTTC.

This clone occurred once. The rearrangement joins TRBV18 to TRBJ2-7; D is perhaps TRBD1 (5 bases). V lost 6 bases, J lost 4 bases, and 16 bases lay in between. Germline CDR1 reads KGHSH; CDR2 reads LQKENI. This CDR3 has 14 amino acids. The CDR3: CASSEATGGYEQYF. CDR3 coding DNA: TGTGCCAGCTCCGAGGCAACAGGTGGATACGAGCAGTACTTC.

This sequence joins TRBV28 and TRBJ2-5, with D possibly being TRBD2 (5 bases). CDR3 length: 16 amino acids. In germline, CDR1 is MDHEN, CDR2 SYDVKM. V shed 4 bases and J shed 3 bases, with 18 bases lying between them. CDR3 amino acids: CASSSSAAGRKETQYF. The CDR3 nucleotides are TGTGCCAGCAGTTCCTCAGCGGCGGGCCGAAAAGAGACCCAGTACTTC.

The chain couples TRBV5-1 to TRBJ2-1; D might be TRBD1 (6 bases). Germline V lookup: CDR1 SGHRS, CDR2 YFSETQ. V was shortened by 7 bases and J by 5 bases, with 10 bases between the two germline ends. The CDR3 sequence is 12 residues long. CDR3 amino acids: CASGGQHNEQFF. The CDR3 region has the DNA TGCGCCAGCGGAGGACAGCACAATGAGCAGTTCTTC.

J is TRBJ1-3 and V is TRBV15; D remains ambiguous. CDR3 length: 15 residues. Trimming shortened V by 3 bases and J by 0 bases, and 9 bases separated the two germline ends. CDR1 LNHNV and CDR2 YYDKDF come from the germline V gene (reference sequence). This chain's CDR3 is CATSRGRGSGNTIYF. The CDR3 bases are TGTGCCACCAGCAGGGGTCGAGGCTCTGGAAACACCATATATTTT. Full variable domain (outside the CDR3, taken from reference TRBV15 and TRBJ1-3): DAMVIQNPRYQVTQFGKPVTLSCSQTLNHNVMYWYQQKSSQAPKLLFHYYDKDFNNEADTPDNFQSRRPNTSFCFLDIRSPGLGDTAMYLCATSRGRGSGNTIYFGEGSWLTVV.

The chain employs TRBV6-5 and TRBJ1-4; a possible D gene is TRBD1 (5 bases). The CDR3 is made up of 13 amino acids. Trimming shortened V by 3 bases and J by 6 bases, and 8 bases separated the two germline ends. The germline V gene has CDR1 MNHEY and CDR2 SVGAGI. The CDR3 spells CASSYQGYEKLFF. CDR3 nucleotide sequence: TGTGCCAGCAGTTATCAGGGTTATGAAAAACTGTTTTTT.

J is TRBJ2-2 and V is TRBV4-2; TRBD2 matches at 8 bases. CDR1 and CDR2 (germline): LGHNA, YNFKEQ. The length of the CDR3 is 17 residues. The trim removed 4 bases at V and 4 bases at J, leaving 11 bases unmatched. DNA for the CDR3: TGTGCCAGCAGCCTACCCAGAGCGGGGGCCCTCACCGGGGAGCTGTTTTTT. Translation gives CASSLPRAGALTGELFF.

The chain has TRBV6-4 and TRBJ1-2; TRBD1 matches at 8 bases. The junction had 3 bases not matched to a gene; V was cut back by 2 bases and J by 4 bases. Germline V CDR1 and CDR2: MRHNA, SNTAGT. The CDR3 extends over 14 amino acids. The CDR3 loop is CASSDGQGSYGYTF. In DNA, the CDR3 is TGTGCCAGCAGTGACGGACAGGGTTCCTATGGCTACACCTTC.

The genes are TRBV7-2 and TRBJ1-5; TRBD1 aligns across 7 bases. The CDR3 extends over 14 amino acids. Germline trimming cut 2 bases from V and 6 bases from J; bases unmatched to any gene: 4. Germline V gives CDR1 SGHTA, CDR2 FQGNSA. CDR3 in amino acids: CASSLNRGGQPQHF. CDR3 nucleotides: TGTGCCAGCAGCTTAAACAGGGGCGGTCAGCCCCAGCATTTT. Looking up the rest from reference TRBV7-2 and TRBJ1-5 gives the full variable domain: GAGVSQSPSNKVTEKGKDVELRCDPISGHTALYWYRQSLGQGLEFLIYFQGNSAPDKSGLPSDRFSAERTGGSVSTLTIQRTQQEDSAVYLCASSLNRGGQPQHFGDGTRLSIL.

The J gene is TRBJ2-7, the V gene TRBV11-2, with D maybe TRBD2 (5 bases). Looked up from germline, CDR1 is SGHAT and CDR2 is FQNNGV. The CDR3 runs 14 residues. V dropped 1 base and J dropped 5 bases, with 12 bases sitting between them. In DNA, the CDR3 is TGTGCCAGCAGCTTAGTACGGGTCGGGGACGAGCAGTACTTC. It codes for CASSLVRVGDEQYF.

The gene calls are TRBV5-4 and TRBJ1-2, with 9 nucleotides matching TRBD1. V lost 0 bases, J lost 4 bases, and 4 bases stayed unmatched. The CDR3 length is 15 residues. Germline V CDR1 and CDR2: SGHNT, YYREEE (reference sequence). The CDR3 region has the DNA TGTGCCAGCAGCTTGGACCGGACAGGGGCCTATGGCTACACCTTC. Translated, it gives CASSLDRTGAYGYTF.